The source of this T cell receptor (beta chain) is a study of blood T cell repertoires in COVID-19. Overall study context: Samples of COVID-19 (acute and convalescent) were obtained from the United States, Italy and Spain. In each case, the material was cDNA or gDNA derived from T cells, B-cell-depleted T cells, or PBMCs.

This clone turned up a few times. Germline V gene sequence: CDR1 SGHKS, CDR2 YYEKEE (reference sequence). The CDR3 spans 15 residues. Trimming stripped 0 bases from V and 0 bases from J, with 9 bases between. Per the original methods: How many nucleated cells were present was estimated from reference gene primer amplification. Clones were read by immunoSEQ multiplex PCR, and TCRdb kept only the in-frame ones, dropping some. That table furnishes V, J and clone size, whereas the DNA furnished D and trimming. Here the sample spans approximately 140,000 clones, about 87% being singletons. The receptor's source is a human donor in a cohort sampled during active COVID-19. The specimen was peripheral blood. This rearrangement joins TRBV5-5 to TRBJ1-1, with no clear D. DNA of the CDR3: TGTGCCAGCAGCTTGGCTACAGTTATGAACACTGAAGCTTTCTTT. Residues: CASSLATVMNTEAFF. The full variable domain, its missing parts supplied by reference TRBV5-5 and TRBJ1-1, is DAGVTQSPTHLIKTRGQQVTLRCSPISGHKSVSWYQQVLGQGPQFIFQYYEKEERGRGNFPDRFSARQFPNYSSELNVNALLLGDSALYLCASSLATVMNTEAFFGQGTRLTVV.